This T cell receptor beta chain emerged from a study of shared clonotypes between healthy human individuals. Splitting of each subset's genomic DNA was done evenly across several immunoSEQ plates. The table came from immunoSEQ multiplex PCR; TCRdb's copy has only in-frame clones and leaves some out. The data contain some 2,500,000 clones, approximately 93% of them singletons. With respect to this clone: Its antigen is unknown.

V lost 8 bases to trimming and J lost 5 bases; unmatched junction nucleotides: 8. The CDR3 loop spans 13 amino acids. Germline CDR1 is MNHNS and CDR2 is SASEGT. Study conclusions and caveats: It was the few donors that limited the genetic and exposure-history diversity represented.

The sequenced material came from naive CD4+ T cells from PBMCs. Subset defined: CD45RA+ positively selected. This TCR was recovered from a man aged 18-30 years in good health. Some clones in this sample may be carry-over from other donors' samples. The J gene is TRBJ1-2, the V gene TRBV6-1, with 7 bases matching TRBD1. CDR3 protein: CASVKTGRYGYTF. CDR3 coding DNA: TGTGCCAGCGTCAAGACAGGGAGATATGGCTACACCTTC.